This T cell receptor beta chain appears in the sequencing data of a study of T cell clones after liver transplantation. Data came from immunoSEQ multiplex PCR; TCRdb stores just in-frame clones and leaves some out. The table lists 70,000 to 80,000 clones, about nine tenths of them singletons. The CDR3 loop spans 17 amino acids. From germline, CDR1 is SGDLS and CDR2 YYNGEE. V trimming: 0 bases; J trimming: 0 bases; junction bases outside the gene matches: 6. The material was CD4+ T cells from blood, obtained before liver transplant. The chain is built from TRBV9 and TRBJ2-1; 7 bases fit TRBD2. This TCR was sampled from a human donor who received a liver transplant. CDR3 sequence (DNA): TGTGCCAGCAGCGTAGCACCGGGGGGAAGCTCCTACAATGAGCAGTTCTTC. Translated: CASSVAPGGSSYNEQFF.